This T cell receptor (beta chain) was identified during a study of OX40 agonist ivuxolimab in advanced cancers. Study overall: Treatment of patients was with ivuxolimab, an agonistic anti-OX40 (CD134) antibody. The study enrolled dose-escalation patients with hepatocellular carcinoma, melanoma, renal cell or head and neck cancer. A mean age of about 56 years, range roughly 20 to 80, was recorded, and around 85% were male.

CDR1 and CDR2 from the germline V gene are SNHLY and FYNNEI. The CDR3 spans 17 residues. V lost 5 bases and J lost 11; bases outside the gene matches: 18. Collection of blood occurred at baseline, at cycle 4 day 1, and at cycle 7 day 1. Method: immunoSEQ multiplex PCR; TCRdb's copy keeps in-frame clones and lacks some. The sample has 30,000 to 45,000 clones, more than 75% seen once. The chain has TRBV2 and TRBJ1-4, with 9 positions matching TRBD1. Sequences were derived from CD4+ or CD8+ T cells sorted from blood, sampled in a trial of the OX40 agonist ivuxolimab. This sequence originates from an adult with an advanced solid tumor such as melanoma, head and neck, liver or kidney cancer. This chain's CDR3 is CASSPGTGIGGERKLFF. DNA of the CDR3: TGTGCCAGCAGTCCCGGGACAGGGATTGGGGGTGAACGGAAACTGTTTTTT.